Following are 17 T cell receptor beta chains from one sample sequenced in a study of T cells in localized non-small cell lung cancer. Method: immunoSEQ multiplex PCR; TCRdb's copy keeps in-frame clones and lacks some. This sample yields 600 to 650 clones, of which roughly 29% are seen a single time; 15% to 20% belongs to the top ten. This specimen was lung tumor tissue, taken before any cancer treatment. These receptors came from a woman aged 40 to 75 with stage III lung adenocarcinoma.

This clone was detected only a few times. The chain uses TRBV6-8 and TRBJ1-2; D might be TRBD1 (5 bases). V dropped 2 bases and J dropped 7 bases, with 8 bases sitting between them. The germline V gene has CDR1 MNHGY and CDR2 SAAAGT. There are 12 residues in the CDR3. This CDR3 reads CASSYGGVGYTF. For the CDR3, the DNA is TGTGCCAGCAGTTACGGGGGGGTTGGCTACACCTTC.

V is TRBV10-2 and J is TRBJ2-7; D remains unclear. The germline gives CDR1 WSHSY, CDR2 SAAADI. The germline V and J ends were trimmed by 0 bases and 9 bases, with 15 bases remaining between them. The CDR3 runs 14 residues. The CDR3 DNA is TGCGCCAGCAGTGAGTCGGGCTCGGATTGGGGGCAGTACTTC. This encodes CASSESGSDWGQYF.

In its sample, this clone ranks as medium-sized (0.01 to 0.1%). This chain uses TRBV6-8 with TRBJ2-1; 11 bases fit TRBD2. The CDR3 consists of 16 residues. V was clipped by 4 bases and J by 3 bases; unmatched bases: 5. CDR1 is MNHGY, CDR2 SAAAGT, per germline. Here the CDR3 reads CASSSLLAGDYNEQFF. The CDR3, as DNA: TGTGCCAGCAGTTCCCTACTAGCGGGAGACTACAATGAGCAGTTCTTC.

The genes are TRBV4-1 and TRBJ2-6; D call uncertain. The germline V gene encodes CDR1 MGHRA and CDR2 YSYEKL. CDR3 length: 15 amino acids. V gave up 0 bases and J gave up 4 bases, with 7 bases separating them. The CDR3 nucleotides are TGCGCCAGCAGCCAAGAGGGGTTAGGGGCCAACGTCCTGACTTTC. Translating it yields CASSQEGLGANVLTF.

This clone was seen a few times. The read terminates 1 residue before the CDR3 end, so the remaining end is supplied by the germline J gene. J is TRBJ1-4 and V is TRBV6-1, with D possibly TRBD1 on 6 matching bases. V was shortened by 1 base and J by 0 bases, with 12 bases between the two germline ends. The CDR3 spans 17 residues. CDR1 is MNHNS, CDR2 SASEGT, per germline. The sequenced CDR3 bases are TGTGCCAGCAGTGAAGTGTACAGGGCAGCAACTAATGAAAAACTGTTT. Encoded protein: CASSEVYRAATNEKLF. The full CDR3 sequence reads CASSEVYRAATNEKLFF.

This rearrangement joins TRBV10-1 to TRBJ2-7; D ambiguous. Germline V gene data show CDR1 as WNHNN and CDR2 as SYGVQD (reference sequence). The CDR3 extends over 11 amino acids. Trimming removed 6 bases from V and 0 bases from J, with 3 bases in between. The CDR3 region has the DNA TGCGCCAGCAGCCTCTCCTACGAGCAGTACTTC. Protein sequence: CASSLSYEQYF.

The sample holds a few counts of this clone. V is TRBV10-3 and J is TRBJ2-1; 11 bases match TRBD2. This CDR3 region has 15 residues. Germline V CDR1 and CDR2: ENHRY, SYGVKD. Trimming took 0 bases from V and 7 from J; bases not matched to a gene: 2. The CDR3 DNA is TGTGCCATCAGTGAGTCAACTAGCGGGAGTAATGAGCAGTTCTTC. Its protein product is CAISESTSGSNEQFF.

This clone has just a few counts. The rearrangement links TRBV6-8 to TRBJ2-3; 9 bases match TRBD1. The length of the CDR3 is 15 residues. Germline V lookup: CDR1 MNHGY, CDR2 SAAAGT. V trimming: 5 bases; J trimming: 1 base; junction bases outside the gene matches: 4. CDR3: CASSPQGAGTDTQYF. CDR3 sequence (DNA): TGTGCCAGCAGTCCACAGGGGGCAGGCACAGATACGCAGTATTTT.

The J gene is TRBJ2-3, the V gene TRBV11-3; D uncertain. V was trimmed by 1 base and J by 0 bases, leaving 8 bases between them. Per germline, CDR1 SGHNT and CDR2 YENEEA. This CDR3 is built from 15 residues. In DNA, the CDR3 is TGTGCCAGCAGCTTAGGACCGAAAAGCACAGATACGCAGTATTTT. Its translation: CASSLGPKSTDTQYF. Using reference TRBV11-3 and TRBJ2-3 for the parts outside the CDR3, the full variable domain is EAGVVQSPRYKIIEKKQPVAFWCNPISGHNTLYWYLQNLGQGPELLIRYENEEAVDDSQLPKDRFSAERLKGVDSTLKIQPAELGDSAVYLCASSLGPKSTDTQYFGPGTRLTVL.

The genes are TRBV6-8 and TRBJ2-1; TRBD2 agrees at 12 bases. Germline V CDR1 and CDR2: MNHGY, SAAAGT. The CDR3 is 15 residues long. V dropped 6 bases and J dropped 0; count of bases not matched to a gene: 0. The CDR3: CASRTSGGSYNEQFF. The CDR3 DNA follows: TGTGCCAGCAGGACTAGCGGGGGCTCCTACAATGAGCAGTTCTTC.

The sample holds a few counts of this clone. V gene TRBV28 combines with J gene TRBJ1-5, with D perhaps TRBD1 (5 bases). This CDR3 is built from 13 residues. V was shortened by 5 bases and J by 9 bases, with 14 bases between the two germline ends. Per germline, CDR1 MDHEN and CDR2 SYDVKM. In nucleotides, the CDR3 is TGTGCCAGCAGTGACCAGGGTGGGAGGCCCCAGCATTTT. Its translation: CASSDQGGRPQHF.

The chain carries TRBV6-8 and TRBJ2-2, with a weak D call TRBD1 (6 bases). Germline-derived CDR1 and CDR2 are MNHGY and SAAAGT. This CDR3 is built from 14 residues. V shed 5 bases and J shed 0 bases, with 7 bases lying between them. The CDR3 nucleotides are TGTGCCAGCAGTGACAGGCCGAACACCGGGGAGCTGTTTTTT. Its translation: CASSDRPNTGELFF.

This chain joins TRBV15 and TRBJ2-3; the match to TRBD1 covers 9 bases. Germline values: CDR1 LNHNV, CDR2 YYDKDF (reference sequence). V shed 5 bases, J shed 4 bases, and the junction held 10 bases outside the gene matches. CDR3 size: 16 residues. The DNA of the CDR3 is TGTGCCACCAGCCGCAGGACAGGGGTCGCCGCAGATACGCAGTATTTT. Protein product: CATSRRTGVAADTQYF.

The chain carries TRBV28 and TRBJ1-2, with a possible D match to TRBD1 (6 bases). Germline V gives CDR1 MDHEN, CDR2 SYDVKM. The CDR3 has 17 amino acids. The V end lost 2 bases, the J end lost 3 bases, and 19 bases lay between the germline ends. CDR3 sequence reads: CASSLGGEGGADYGYTF. CDR3 DNA sequence: TGTGCCAGCAGTTTAGGTGGCGAAGGGGGGGCGGACTATGGCTACACCTTC.

The CDR3 sequence: CASTSIQTDSYYGYTF. The DNA of the CDR3 is TGTGCCAGTACCTCAATACAAACGGACAGCTACTATGGCTACACCTTC. The rearrangement joins TRBV19 to TRBJ1-2; weak D call: TRBD1 (6 bases). The CDR3 totals 16 residues. The ends were cut back, 7 bases at V and 3 bases at J, with 21 bases in the middle. CDR1 is LNHDA and CDR2 is SQIVND in the germline V gene (reference sequence).

The chain uses TRBV6-8 and TRBJ1-6; 7 nucleotides agree with TRBD1. Trimming at V came to 6 bases and at J to 10 bases, leaving 6 bases not matched to a gene. CDR3 length: 13 amino acids. Germline V gives CDR1 MNHGY, CDR2 SAAAGT. The CDR3 spells CASRTGFRSPLHF. CDR3 sequence (DNA): TGTGCCAGCAGGACAGGGTTTCGCTCACCCCTCCACTTT.

This clone has only a few counts. The V call is TRBV6-8, the J call TRBJ2-5; D not resolved. The V end was cut by 5 bases, the J end by 4 bases, with 11 bases between. This CDR3 has 13 residues. From germline, CDR1 is MNHGY and CDR2 SAAAGT. DNA of the CDR3: TGTGCCAGCAGTCTCCCGGTGGGAGAGACCCAGTACTTC. Protein: CASSLPVGETQYF.